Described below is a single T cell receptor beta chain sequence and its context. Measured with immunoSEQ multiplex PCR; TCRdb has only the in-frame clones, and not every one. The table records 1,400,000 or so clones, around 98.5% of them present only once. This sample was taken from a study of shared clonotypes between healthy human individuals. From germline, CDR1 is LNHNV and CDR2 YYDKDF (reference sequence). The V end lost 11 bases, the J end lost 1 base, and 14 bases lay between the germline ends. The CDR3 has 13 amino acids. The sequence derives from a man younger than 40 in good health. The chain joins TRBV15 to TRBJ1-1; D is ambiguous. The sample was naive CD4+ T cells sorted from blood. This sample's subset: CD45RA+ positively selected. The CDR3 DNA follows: TGTGCCGCAGGCGTTGCAGAGAACACTGAAGCTTTCTTT. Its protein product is CAAGVAENTEAFF.